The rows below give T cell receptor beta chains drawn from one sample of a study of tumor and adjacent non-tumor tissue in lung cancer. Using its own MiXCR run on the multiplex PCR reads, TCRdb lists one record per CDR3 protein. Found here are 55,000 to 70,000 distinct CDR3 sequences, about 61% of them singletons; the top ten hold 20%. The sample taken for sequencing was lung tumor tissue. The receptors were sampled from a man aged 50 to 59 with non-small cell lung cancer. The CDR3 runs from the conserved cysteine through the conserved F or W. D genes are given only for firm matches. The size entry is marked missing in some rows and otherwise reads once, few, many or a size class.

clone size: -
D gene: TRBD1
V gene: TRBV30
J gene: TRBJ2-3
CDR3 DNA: TGTGCCTGGAACCGGGACAGGGGGCGGGCAGATACGCAGTATTTT
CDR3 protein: CAWNRDRGRADTQYF

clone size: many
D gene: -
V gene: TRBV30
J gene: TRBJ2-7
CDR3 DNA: TGTGCCTGGAGTGGTCAGCTCTACGAGCAGTACTTC
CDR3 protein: CAWSGQLYEQYF

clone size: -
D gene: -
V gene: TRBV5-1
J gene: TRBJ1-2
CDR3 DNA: TGCGCCAGCAGTTATGGGGACGGGGGCTACACCTTC
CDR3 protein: CASSYGDGGYTF

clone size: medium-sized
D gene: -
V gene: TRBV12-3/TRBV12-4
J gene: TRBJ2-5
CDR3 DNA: TGTGCCAGCAGTCATCGGGACACCGAGGAAGAGACCCAGTACTTC
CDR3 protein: CASSHRDTEEETQYF

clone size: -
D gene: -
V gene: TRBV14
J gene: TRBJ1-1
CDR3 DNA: TGTTCCAGCAGGCAAGAGTGGGACCGAAGGAATTTCTTT
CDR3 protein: CSSRQEWDRRNFF

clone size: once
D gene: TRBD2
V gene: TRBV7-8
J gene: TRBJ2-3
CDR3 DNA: TGTGCCAGCCTCGGGGGGGCTAGCGGTGGCCTTAGCACAGATACGCGGTATTTT
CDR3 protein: CASLGGASGGLSTDTRYF

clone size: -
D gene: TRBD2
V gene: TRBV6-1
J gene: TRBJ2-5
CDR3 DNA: TGTGTCAGCAGTGAAGGACTAGCGGGAGGCCAAGAGGCCCAGTACTTC
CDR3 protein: CVSSEGLAGGQEAQYF

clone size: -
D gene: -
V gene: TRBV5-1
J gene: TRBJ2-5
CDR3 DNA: TGCGCCAAAAGCATCCACCAAGAGACCCAGTACTTC
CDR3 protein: CAKSIHQETQYF

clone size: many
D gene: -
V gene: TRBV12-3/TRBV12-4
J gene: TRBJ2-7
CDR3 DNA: TGTGCCAGCAGTTTAGGCGGCCCCGAGGGCGAGCAGTACTTC
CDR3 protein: CASSLGGPEGEQYF

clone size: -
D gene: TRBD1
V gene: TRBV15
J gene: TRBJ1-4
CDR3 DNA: TGTGCCACCAGCAGAGATCACCAGGGGGCATTCGAAAAACTGTATTTT
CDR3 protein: CATSRDHQGAFEKLYF

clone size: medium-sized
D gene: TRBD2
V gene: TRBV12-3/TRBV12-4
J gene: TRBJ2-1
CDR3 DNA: TGTGCCAGCAGCCCTAGCGGGAGCTCCTACAATGAGCAGTTCTTC
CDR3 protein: CASSPSGSSYNEQFF

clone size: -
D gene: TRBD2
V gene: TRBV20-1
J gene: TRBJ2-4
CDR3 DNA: TGCAGTGCTAGAGACCTCGGGGGGGCTAACATTCAGTACTTC
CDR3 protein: CSARDLGGANIQYF

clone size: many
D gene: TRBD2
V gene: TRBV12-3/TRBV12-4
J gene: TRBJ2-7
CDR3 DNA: TGTGCCAGCAGTCCCGGGACTAGCGGGTACGAGCAGTACTTC
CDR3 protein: CASSPGTSGYEQYF

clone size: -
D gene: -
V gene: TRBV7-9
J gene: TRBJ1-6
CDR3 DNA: TGTGCCAGCAGCTTAGATTCGGGTTTTTCACCCCTCCACTTT
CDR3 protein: CASSLDSGFSPLHF

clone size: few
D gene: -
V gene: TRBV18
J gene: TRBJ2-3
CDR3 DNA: TGTGCCAGCTCACCACGGATCATTCAGGAGAGGACAGATACGCAGTATTTT
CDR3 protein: CASSPRIIQERTDTQYF

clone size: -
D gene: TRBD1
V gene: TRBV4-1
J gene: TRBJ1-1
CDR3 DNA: TGCGCCAACAGCCAGGGGGACAGCATGAACACTGAAGCTTTATTT
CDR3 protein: CANSQGDSMNTEALF

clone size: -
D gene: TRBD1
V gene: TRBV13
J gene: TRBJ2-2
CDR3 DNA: TGTGCCAGCAGCTACGTAGGGGGCGCTGTCACCGGGGAGCTGCTTTTT
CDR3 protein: CASSYVGGAVTGELLF

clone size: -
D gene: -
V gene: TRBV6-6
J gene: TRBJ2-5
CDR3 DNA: TGTGCCGCCAGTTACGACAGAGAGACCCAGTACTTC
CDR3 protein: CAASYDRETQYF

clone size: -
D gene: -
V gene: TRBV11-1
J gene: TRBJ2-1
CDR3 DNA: TGTGCCAACAGATTAGGACGGACAGACAATGAGCAGTTCTTC
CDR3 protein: CANRLGRTDNEQFF

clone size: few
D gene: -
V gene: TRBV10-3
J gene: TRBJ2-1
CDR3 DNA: TGTGCCATCAGTGAGTCGTTCGCAGGGGACAATGAGCAGTTCTTC
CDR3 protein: CAISESFAGDNEQFF

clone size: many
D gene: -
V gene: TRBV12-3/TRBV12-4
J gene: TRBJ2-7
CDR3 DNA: TGTGCCAGCAGCCGGGACATGTCCTACGAGCAGTACTTC
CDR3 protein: CASSRDMSYEQYF

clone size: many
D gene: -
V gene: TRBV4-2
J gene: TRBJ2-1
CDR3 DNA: TGTGCCAGCAGCCAAGCACAGGGCTTTGATGAGCAGTTCTTC
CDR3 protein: CASSQAQGFDEQFF

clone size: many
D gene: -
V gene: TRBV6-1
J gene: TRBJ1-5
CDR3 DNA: TGTGCCAGCAGTGAAGACCCCAATCAGCCCCAGCATTTT
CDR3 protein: CASSEDPNQPQHF

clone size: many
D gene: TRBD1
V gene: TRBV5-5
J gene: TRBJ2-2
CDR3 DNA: TGTGCCAGCAGCAGACAGGGGGGCACCGGGGAGCTGTTTTTT
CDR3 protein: CASSRQGGTGELFF

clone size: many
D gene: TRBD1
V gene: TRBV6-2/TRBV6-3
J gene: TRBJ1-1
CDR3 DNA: TGTGCCAGTAGAACAGGGGGCACTGAAGCTTTCTTT
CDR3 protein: CASRTGGTEAFF

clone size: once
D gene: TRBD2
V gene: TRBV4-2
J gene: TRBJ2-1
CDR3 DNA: TGTGCCAGCAGCCACCTAAGCGGGGCGTTGAATGACCAGTTCTTC
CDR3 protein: CASSHLSGALNDQFF

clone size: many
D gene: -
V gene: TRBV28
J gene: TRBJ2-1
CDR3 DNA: TGTGCCAGCCCCCCTCCCGAGGGGAGCTCCTACAATGAGCAGTTCTTC
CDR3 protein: CASPPPEGSSYNEQFF

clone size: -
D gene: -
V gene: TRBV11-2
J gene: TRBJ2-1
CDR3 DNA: TGTGCCAGCAGCTTGCTCTCCCTTGGGGATAAGCAGTTCTTC
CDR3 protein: CASSLLSLGDKQFF

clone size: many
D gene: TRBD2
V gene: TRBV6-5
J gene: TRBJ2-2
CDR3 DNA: TGTGCCAGCAGTTACCTCTCTGCGGGGGTCACCGGGGAGCTGTTTTTT
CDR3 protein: CASSYLSAGVTGELFF

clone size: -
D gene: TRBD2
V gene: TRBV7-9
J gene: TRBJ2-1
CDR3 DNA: TGTGCCAGCACCTTACCTGGACTAGTAGGCAATGAGCAGTTCTTC
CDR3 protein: CASTLPGLVGNEQFF

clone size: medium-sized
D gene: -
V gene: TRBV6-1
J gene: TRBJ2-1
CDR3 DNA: TGTGCCAGCAGTGAACGTGGGCGGAATGAGCAGTTCTTC
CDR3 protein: CASSERGRNEQFF

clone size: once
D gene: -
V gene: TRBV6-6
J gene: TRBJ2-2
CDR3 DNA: TGTGTCAGCAGTTACCACCCGAACACCGGGGAGCTGTTTTTT
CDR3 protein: CVSSYHPNTGELFF

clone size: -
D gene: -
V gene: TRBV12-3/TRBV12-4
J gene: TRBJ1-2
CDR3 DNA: TGTGACAGAAGGAGGACAGACGGGGACTACACCTTC
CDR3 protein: CDRRRTDGDYTF

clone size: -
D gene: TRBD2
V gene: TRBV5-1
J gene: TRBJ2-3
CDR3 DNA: TGCGCTGGCAGCTTGGGTCTAGCGGAGGATACGCAGTATTTT
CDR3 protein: CAGSLGLAEDTQYF

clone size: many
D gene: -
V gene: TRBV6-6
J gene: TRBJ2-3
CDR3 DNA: TGTGCCAGCAGTTACTCTAAGGCAGCAGAAGATACGCAGTATTTT
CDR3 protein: CASSYSKAAEDTQYF

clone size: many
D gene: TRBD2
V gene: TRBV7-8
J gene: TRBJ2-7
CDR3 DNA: TGTGCCAGCAGCTCCATAGCGGGAGGGCCTAAGTACGAGCAGTACTTC
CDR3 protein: CASSSIAGGPKYEQYF

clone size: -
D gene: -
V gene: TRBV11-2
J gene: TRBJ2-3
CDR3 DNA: TGTCCCGGCAGCTTAGGGGGGTTATCTAGCACAGATACGCAGTATTTC
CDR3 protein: CPGSLGGLSSTDTQYF

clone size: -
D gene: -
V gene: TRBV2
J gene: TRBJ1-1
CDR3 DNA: TGTGCCAGCAGTCATGAGAGGACTGAAGCTTACTTT
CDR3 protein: CASSHERTEAYF